This T cell receptor (beta chain) was retrieved from a study of blood T cell repertoires in COVID-19 (dated by TCRdb to the early 2020s). With regard to the full study: Collaborator samples came from the United States, Italy and Spain and covered acute and convalescent phases of COVID-19. The material from the prospective study consisted of cDNA or gDNA derived from T cells, B-cell-depleted T cells, or PBMCs. The dataset comprised deeply sampled blood TCRbeta repertoires from subjects exposed to, actively infected with, or recovered from COVID-19. HLA class I and class II types, where available, came from metadata supplied by the sample provider rather than from assay-based typing. The sample metadata nearly always contained a de-identified subject ID, COVID-19 status, age in years and sex. The repertoires were made available in a free public database intended to serve as a resource for research on the immune response to SARS-CoV-2. The samples were drawn from the first 160 participants of the ongoing ImmuneRACE study and from over 950 subjects provided by 6 global collaborators.

As for this clone: Which antigen it targets is not known. Qualities for individual bases were not recorded, and no much larger clone is one base off.

The immunoSEQ Assay, a bias-controlled multiplex PCR, was used to amplify TCRbeta CDR3 regions from genomic DNA. The study's own analysis went as follows. The number of nucleated cells in each sample was estimated from the amplification of reference gene primers within the assay. Sequence reads were collapsed and filtered to measure the absolute abundance of every unique TCRbeta CDR3 rearrangement. For each sample, productive Simpson clonality was calculated as the square root of Simpson's diversity index across productive rearrangements. In TCRdb, the immuneACCESS table is reduced to in-frame sequences with V and J assigned. These tables do not hold every clone; where another copy was compared, an unresolved V gene accounts for under half, and the others remain unexplained. V and J calls and clone size come straight from that table; D and trimming were deduced from the DNA. For this sample there are roughly 250,000 clones; about 91% appear just once. 1% to 1.5% of the sample comes from the top ten.

The trim is 0 bases for V and 8 bases for J, with a gap of 10 bases between the germline ends. Including cysteine and phenylalanine, the CDR3 has 13 amino acids. Of all the DNA, just the CDR3 is kept, 39 bases in frame from base 1. The germline V gene specifies SGHAT as CDR1 and FQNNGV as CDR2. Results the study describes overall, beyond this receptor: The quantity of clinical and demographic metadata differed by source and by participant and was supplied without curation.

Enrolling through a virtual design, the prospective study's participants ranged in age from roughly 18 to 95 years and lived across approximately 25 United States geographic areas. Cohort assignment in the prospective study relied on participant-reported clinical history from a screening survey and a study questionnaire. In the prospective study, whole blood, serum and a nasopharyngeal or oropharyngeal swab were collected from each participant by mobile phlebotomists. Participants in the prospective study had the option to provide additional blood draws and questionnaires over a roughly two-month period. Prospective study blood samples were shipped either frozen or at room temperature before DNA extraction.

This sequence was found in a woman aged 40 to 50 with acute COVID-19. What was sequenced was PBMCs or T cells enriched from blood (not recorded which). This sequence uses TRBV11-2 and TRBJ1-2, with no confident D gene call. The CDR3 loop reads CASSLDREYGYTF. The DNA sequence reads TGTGCCAGCAGCTTAGATAGGGAGTACGGCTACACCTTC.